These 5 T cell receptor beta chains share one sample of origin, sequenced in a study of response to subunit inactivated influenza vaccine. TCRdb called the RT-PCR reads again in MiXCR, with one record for every CDR3 protein. The table has about 650,000 distinct CDR3 sequences, 12% to 15% seen once; the top ten hold approximately 7.6%. Here the sequenced sample was PBMCs from blood, taken 14 days before vaccination. The receptor source for this set is a man over 45 who received an inactivated influenza vaccine.

In its sample, this clonotype was seen many times. The CDR3, as DNA: TGTGCCAGCAGCTTAAGACGGGGACCCTACAATGAGCAGTTCTTC. Its protein product is CASSLRRGPYNEQFF. The V call is TRBV7-9, the J call TRBJ2-1; D might be TRBD1 or TRBD2, each matching 5 bases. CDR3 length: 15 amino acids. Per germline, CDR1 SEHNR and CDR2 FQNEAQ (reference sequence). V was trimmed by 2 bases and J by 2 bases, leaving 10 bases between them.

The rearrangement links TRBV14 to TRBJ2-7; D not certain. Germline V CDR1 and CDR2: SGHDN, FVKESK. The CDR3 runs 14 residues. The V end lost 1 base, the J end lost 5 bases, and 12 bases lay between the germline ends. The CDR3 region is CASSQGGFGDEQYF. CDR3 nucleotide sequence: TGTGCCAGCAGCCAAGGGGGATTTGGGGACGAGCAGTACTTC.

This chain joins TRBV20-1 and TRBJ2-7; D not certain. With 3 bases removed from V and 1 base from J, the gap between germline ends came to 16 bases. The CDR3 is 15 residues long. In germline, CDR1 is DFQATT, CDR2 SNEGSKA (reference sequence). CDR3: CSARNLRAPSYEQYF. The CDR3 DNA reads as TGCAGTGCTAGGAATCTCCGGGCCCCTTCCTACGAGCAGTACTTC.

This clonotype was counted at least ten times. V is TRBV12-3 or TRBV12-4 and J is TRBJ1-2, with D unclear. This CDR3 comprises 11 residues. Trimming shortened V by 3 bases and J by 5 bases, and 4 bases separated the two germline ends. The CDR3 loop is CASSFGYGYTF. CDR3 coding DNA: TGTGCCAGCAGTTTTGGGTATGGCTACACCTTC.

This clonotype has more than one count but fewer than ten. The CDR3 spells CASSPDPGSPLHF. In DNA form, the CDR3 reads TGTGCCAGCAGCCCGGACCCGGGTTCACCCCTCCACTTT. The V call is TRBV28, the J call TRBJ1-6; no firm D call. The V end was cut by 6 bases, the J end by 9 bases, with 12 bases between. Germline CDR1 reads MDHEN; CDR2 reads SYDVKM. The CDR3 has 13 residues.